The TCR beta chain under discussion was sequenced for a study of T-cell memory formation after mild COVID-19. This clonotype has more than one count but fewer than ten. Trimming stripped 3 bases from V and 2 bases from J, with 9 bases between. Germline loops: CDR1 SGDLS, CDR2 YYNGEE. CDR3 size: 14 residues. A single record per CDR3 protein comes from TCRdb applying MiXCR to the 5' RACE reads. The table has a few hundred thousand distinct CDR3 sequences, about 22% seen once. The chain recombines TRBV9 with TRBJ1-3; D is unclear. The specimen sequenced was PBMCs or a T cell subset sorted from them (not recorded which). The source is an adult woman who had mild COVID-19 (a few samples of this study predate the infection). Cell type and time point are not known. This CDR3 reads CASSGENTGNTIYF. The CDR3 DNA follows: TGTGCCAGCAGCGGGGAGAATACTGGAAACACCATATATTTT.